This T cell receptor (beta chain) is drawn from a study of neurological immune-mediated disorders. Regarding the study as a whole: The level of TCR clonal expansion was highest in patients with HTLV-1-associated myelopathy and lowest in multiple sclerosis, where it fell below the level seen in healthy controls.

The cDNA was synthesized by 5'RACE incorporating 10-nucleotide random UMIs. Each CDR3 protein gets one entry after TCRdb re-called the 5' RACE reads with MiXCR. The sample lists 57,000 or so distinct CDR3 sequences, around 10% occurring once. As to this clonotype: Its antigen remains unknown.

Time point reported: longitudinal time-point 2. 2 million PBMCs stored at -80 C were the source of the unsorted libraries. There are 18 residues in the CDR3. J lost 6 bases, V lost 4 bases, and 23 bases had no gene match. Germline V gives CDR1 DFQATT, CDR2 SNEGSKA (reference sequence). This TCR was recovered from a man younger than 40 in good health. The chain combines TRBV20-1 with TRBJ2-7, with 8 bases that match TRBD1. The sequenced sample was PBMCs. The CDR3 loop reads CSATYTPGQGRTPCEQYF. The CDR3 DNA reads TGCAGTGCTACATACACCCCCGGACAGGGTCGCACCCCATGCGAGCAGTACTTC.